The 20 T cell receptor beta chains below come from one sample, sequenced in a study of molecular identifiers for immune sequencing clone quantification. A single record per CDR3 protein comes from TCRdb applying MiXCR to the PCR reads. The data show about 300,000 distinct CDR3 sequences, about a fifth seen once. Source material: naive CD8+ T cells from blood, with Jurkat cell RNA spiked in. As to subset: FACS-sorted CD8+CD4-CCR7+CD45RA+ naive T cells. These receptors all come from a human donor in good health. Some libraries in this study had Jurkat cell RNA spiked in.

The chain couples TRBV19 to TRBJ2-3, with TRBD2 identical over 7 bases. The germline V gene has CDR1 LNHDA and CDR2 SQIVND (reference sequence). The CDR3 sequence is 16 residues long. The V segment lost 3 bases and the J segment 3 bases; nucleotides outside the gene matches: 9. In DNA, the CDR3 is TGTGCCAGTAGTATCCTCGCGGGAGTGGAGACAGATACGCAGTATTTT. This codes for CASSILAGVETDTQYF.

This clonotype was observed many times. The chain links TRBV7-2 to TRBJ2-3; D is uncertain. Trimming stripped 3 bases from V and 2 bases from J, with 6 bases between. The CDR3 has 13 residues. The germline gives CDR1 SGHTA, CDR2 FQGNSA. The DNA of the CDR3 is TGTGCCAGCAGCTTGTACTTCACAGATACGCAGTATTTT. Amino acid sequence: CASSLYFTDTQYF.

Comments on this clonotype: This clone may be a read error of a much larger clone one base away. The chain joins TRBV2 to TRBJ2-7; possibly TRBD1 or TRBD2 for D (6 bases each). The CDR3 runs 15 residues. Germline V gives CDR1 SNHLY, CDR2 FYNNEI. The CDR3 sequence is CTSSERGRDTHEQYF. The CDR3 DNA reads TGTACCAGCAGTGAACGAGGGCGGGACACCCACGAGCAGTACTTC.

This clonotype was found a few times. This sequence joins TRBV10-2 and TRBJ2-3; no reliable D call. The V gene lost 6 bases and the J gene lost 5 bases, with 12 bases spanning the gap. The germline CDR1 and CDR2 sequences are WSHSY and SAAADI. There are 13 residues in the CDR3. The CDR3 DNA is TGCGCCAGCAGCTCGACTCCAATAGATACGCAGTATTTT. It specifies CASSSTPIDTQYF.

This clonotype was picked up a small number of times. Its ends do not fully match the called genes, so a read error is possible. The chain carries TRBV7-9 and TRBJ2-3, with D maybe TRBD2 (6 bases). Germline V gives CDR1 SEHNR, CDR2 FQNEAQ (reference sequence). CDR3 length: 14 residues. CDR3 nucleotides: TGTGCCAGCAGCTTAGCCGTACTAGCAGATACGCGGTATTTT. This codes for CASSLAVLADTRYF.

This clonotype was seen repeatedly, ten times or more. The V call is TRBV30, the J call TRBJ2-5; 10 nucleotides agree with TRBD2. CDR1 is GTSNPN, CDR2 SVGIG, per germline (reference sequence). This CDR3 is 12 amino acids long. CDR3 DNA: TGTGCTGTACTAGCGGGGCAAGAGACCCAGTACTTC. It translates to CAVLAGQETQYF.

As regards this clonotype: A much more abundant neighbour one base away suggests this may be a read error. The CDR3 spells CASSPVVGPVAFF. The CDR3 coding sequence is TGTGCCAGCAGTCCGGTAGTAGGGCCTGTAGCTTTCTTT. J is TRBJ1-1 and V is TRBV12-3 or TRBV12-4, with D unresolved. The CDR3 totals 13 residues. V was clipped by 5 bases and J by 10 bases, with 17 bases between them.

This clonotype was recorded at least ten times. This rearrangement joins TRBV24-1 to TRBJ1-1; TRBD1 is a possible D gene (5 bases). The germline V and J ends were trimmed by 4 bases and 11 bases, with 16 bases remaining between them. The CDR3 has 13 amino acids. Germline CDR1 and CDR2: KGHDR and SFDVKD. For the CDR3, the DNA is TGTGCCACCAGTGACCGACAGTTCCCGAGGGCTTTCTTT. It codes for CATSDRQFPRAFF.

This clonotype was picked up many times. The rearrangement links TRBV10-3 to TRBJ2-7, with D perhaps matching TRBD2 (6 bases). The V gene lost 4 bases and the J gene lost 2 bases, with 9 bases spanning the gap. Germline V gene data show CDR1 as ENHRY and CDR2 as SYGVKD. The CDR3 contains 13 residues. The CDR3 here is CAISGGEPYEQYF. CDR3 sequence (DNA): TGTGCCATCAGTGGGGGGGAGCCCTACGAGCAGTACTTC.

This clonotype showed up many times. The chain joins TRBV11-2 to TRBJ2-1, with 11 bases matching TRBD2. The J segment lost 0 bases and the V segment lost 8 bases, leaving 9 bases of the junction unmatched. Germline V gives CDR1 SGHAT, CDR2 FQNNGV. CDR3 length: 17 amino acids. The CDR3 DNA is TGTGCCAGCTCCGGGACTAGCGGCCCGAGCTCCTACAATGAGCAGTTCTTC. Translation gives CASSGTSGPSSYNEQFF.

The V and J genes are TRBV5-6 and TRBJ1-4; 10 bases align to TRBD1. The V gene end was trimmed by 4 bases and the J gene end by 3 bases; junction bases not matched to a gene: 12. Germline CDR1 SGHDT, CDR2 YYEEEE. This CDR3 comprises 18 residues. CDR3 coding DNA: TGTGCCAGCAGCCTTCTTGGGGACAGGGGAGCCCCTAATGAAAAACTGTTTTTT. Amino acids: CASSLLGDRGAPNEKLFF. Full variable domain (rest looked up from reference TRBV5-6 and TRBJ1-4): DAGVTQSPTHLIKTRGQQVTLRCSPKSGHDTVSWYQQALGQGPQFIFQYYEEEERQRGNFPDRFSGHQFPNYSSELNVNALLLGDSALYLCASSLLGDRGAPNEKLFFGSGTQLSVL.

In the case of this clonotype: A read error is likely here: a far larger clone is one base away. The chain links TRBV30 to TRBJ2-2, with D maybe TRBD2 (5 bases). The germline gives CDR1 GTSNPN, CDR2 SVGIG (reference sequence). This CDR3 spans 12 amino acids. The CDR3 nucleotides are TGTGCCTGGAGTGTAGGCACCGGGGAGCAGTTTTTT. Protein sequence: CAWSVGTGEQFF.

Turning to this clonotype: A clone one base away is much larger, so this may be a read error. The genes are TRBV27 and TRBJ1-2; 9 nucleotides match TRBD1. The ends lost 3 bases at V and 10 bases at J; junction bases unmatched: 9. Germline V gene sequence: CDR1 MNHEY, CDR2 SMNVEV (reference sequence). The CDR3 runs 14 residues. DNA of the CDR3: TGTGCCAGCAGTTTTACAGGGGGCACTTGGGACTACACCTTC. It yields the protein CASSFTGGTWDYTF.

As to this clonotype: A much larger clone differs from this one at a single base, so this may be a read error. This rearrangement joins TRBV27 to TRBJ1-4, with TRBD1 as a possible D gene (6 bases). Germline loops: CDR1 MNHEY, CDR2 SMNVEV (reference sequence). The CDR3 length is 14 residues. Deletions cut 7 bases from V and 8 bases from J, with 17 bases between. This CDR3 reads CASNSNTGYEKLFF. CDR3 sequence (DNA): TGTGCCAGCAATTCAAACACAGGGTACGAAAAACTGTTTTTT. Full variable domain (remainder filled in from reference TRBV27 and TRBJ1-4): EAQVTQNPRYLITVTGKKLTVTCSQNMNHEYMSWYRQDPGLGLRQIYYSMNVEVTDKGDVPEGYKVSRKEKRNFPLILESPSPNQTSLYFCASNSNTGYEKLFFGSGTQLSVL.

The chain carries TRBV30 and TRBJ2-1, with D perhaps given as TRBD1 or TRBD2 (5 bases each). The CDR3 runs to 14 residues. Trimming took 4 bases from V and 3 from J, leaving 13 bases between them. Germline V gives CDR1 GTSNPN, CDR2 SVGIG (reference sequence). The CDR3 DNA follows: TGTGCCTGGAACCCGGGGACCTACTACAATGAGCAGTTCTTC. Translated: CAWNPGTYYNEQFF.

This clonotype has a handful of counts. The rearrangement joins TRBV12-3 or TRBV12-4 to TRBJ2-5; 9 bases map to TRBD2. V gave up 3 bases and J gave up 3 bases; unmatched junction bases: 8. There are 16 residues in the CDR3. The CDR3, as DNA: TGTGCCAGCAGTTTCATCTGGACTAGCGACAAAGAGACCCAGTACTTC. This encodes CASSFIWTSDKETQYF.

In the case of this clonotype: The conserved phenylalanine or tryptophan normally closing the CDR3 is absent here, so this likely arose from a read error. The chain combines TRBV7-9 with TRBJ2-7; D is possibly TRBD1 (6 bases). CDR3 length: 16 residues. Germline V CDR1 and CDR2: SEHNR, FQNEAQ (reference sequence). V lost 4 bases, J lost 3 bases, and 19 bases lay in between. The CDR3, as DNA: TGTGCCAGCAGCTCCACCGCCGGGACAAATTTCTACGAGCAGTACTCC. Protein: CASSSTAGTNFYEQYS.

This clonotype was detected only a few times. CDR3 residues: CASSPPFGNEQFF. The CDR3, as DNA: TGTGCCAGCAGCCCCCCTTTCGGCAATGAGCAGTTCTTC. The chain carries TRBV9 and TRBJ2-1; D gene uncertain. The CDR3 consists of 13 residues. The V end lost 4 bases, the J end lost 6 bases, and 11 bases lay between the germline ends. CDR1 is SGDLS and CDR2 is YYNGEE in the germline V gene.

This clonotype was seen many times. This chain connects TRBV6-6 to TRBJ1-2; TRBD1 matches at 7 bases. The germline V gene has CDR1 MNHNY and CDR2 SVGAGI (reference sequence). The CDR3 spans 12 residues. V lost 9 bases and J lost 4; bases outside the gene matches: 5. CDR3 nucleotides: TGTGCCAGTTCGGACAGGTCCTATGGCTACACCTTC. This codes for CASSDRSYGYTF.

This clonotype showed up many times. The chain is built from TRBV19 and TRBJ2-7; 7 bases map to TRBD1. The germline V gene encodes CDR1 LNHDA and CDR2 SQIVND (reference sequence). The V segment lost 3 bases and the J segment 2 bases; nucleotides outside the gene matches: 7. This CDR3 has 15 amino acids. CDR3 DNA sequence: TGTGCCAGTAGTATCGTCCGGGACAGTCCCTACGAGCAGTACTTC. This sequence encodes CASSIVRDSPYEQYF. The complete variable domain, with remaining parts taken from reference TRBV19 and TRBJ2-7, reads DGGITQSPKYLFRKEGQNVTLSCEQNLNHDAMYWYRQDPGQGLRLIYYSQIVNDFQKGDIAEGYSVSREKKESFPLTVTSAQKNPTAFYLCASSIVRDSPYEQYFGPGTRLTVT.